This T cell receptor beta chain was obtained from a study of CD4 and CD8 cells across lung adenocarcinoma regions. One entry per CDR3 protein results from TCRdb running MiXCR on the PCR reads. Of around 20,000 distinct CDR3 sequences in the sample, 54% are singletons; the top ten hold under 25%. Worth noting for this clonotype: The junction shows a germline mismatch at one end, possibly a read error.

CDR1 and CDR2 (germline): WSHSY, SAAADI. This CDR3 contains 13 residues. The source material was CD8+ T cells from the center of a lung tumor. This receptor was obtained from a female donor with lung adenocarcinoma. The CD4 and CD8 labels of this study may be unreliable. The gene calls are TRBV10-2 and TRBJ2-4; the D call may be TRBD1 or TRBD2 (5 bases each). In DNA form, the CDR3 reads TGCGCCACGGGGACGTGCGCCAAAAATACGCAGTATTTC. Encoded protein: CATGTCAKNTQYF.